This T cell receptor beta chain comes out of a study of shared clonotypes between healthy human individuals. Study-wide results and caveats: Of the naive CD4 clonotypes, about 5.4% were shared across a few donors. A generally larger estimated richness was seen in naive subsets than in memory subsets.

The CDR3 is 14 amino acids. Germline V lookup: CDR1 SGHRS, CDR2 YFSETQ. V lost 9 bases and J 3 bases, leaving 16 bases between the germline ends. Profiling relied on immunoSEQ multiplex PCR, and the TCRdb table lists in-frame clones only, not all of them. The profile shows about 2.2 million clones, around 93% of them singletons. Worth noting for this clone: The antigen is unknown.

Selected positively for CCR7 and CD45RO-negative, naive CD8 cells excluded terminally differentiated effector memory CD45RA+ cells. The chain joins TRBV5-1 to TRBJ1-5, with D uncertain. Sequenced: naive CD8+ T cells from PBMCs. This clonotype was obtained from a man between 18 and 29 years old in good health. Some clones in this sample may be carry-over from other donors' samples. The CDR3 reads CANPTEEDNQPQHF. CDR3 in DNA: TGCGCCAACCCGACGGAGGAGGACAATCAGCCCCAGCATTTT. Full variable domain (remainder filled in from reference TRBV5-1 and TRBJ1-5): KAGVTQTPRYLIKTRGQQVTLSCSPISGHRSVSWYQQTPGQGLQFLFEYFSETQRNKGNFPGRFSGRQFSNSRSEMNVSTLELGDSALYLCANPTEEDNQPQHFGDGTRLSIL.